Listed below are T cell receptor beta chains from one sample, sequenced in a study of control samples from healthy donors and cancer patients. The data were produced by immunoSEQ multiplex PCR, yet TCRdb's version contains in-frame clones alone and is incomplete. The data show 65,000 to 75,000 clones, roughly 90% seen once. The sample taken for sequencing was blood. These receptors came from a woman aged 45 to 65 in good health. Both conserved end residues are part of each CDR3.

j_gene,v_gene,CDR3aa
TRBJ2-7,TRBV7-3,CASSFGGVPYEQYF
TRBJ2-7,TRBV27,CASSFQGQRVRKDSYEQYF
TRBJ1-3,TRBV9,CASSASGDRGSGNTIYF
TRBJ2-3,TRBV29-1,CSVELGLDGDTQYF
TRBJ2-6,TRBV5-4,CASHILAGIAGANVLTF
TRBJ1-1,TRBV21-1,CASSKGRESGTEAFF
TRBJ1-5,TRBV9,CASSVEQGDRGTNQPQHF
TRBJ1-2,TRBV27,CASTRGQGAGGYTF
TRBJ2-7,TRBV28,CASNERAYEQYF
TRBJ1-2,TRBV5-1,CASSFFGTGRSKNYGYTF
TRBJ1-5,TRBV19,CASSQTGFHQPQHF